The rows below give T cell receptor beta chains drawn from one sample of a study of T-cell memory formation after mild COVID-19. Each CDR3 protein gets one entry after TCRdb re-called the 5' RACE reads with MiXCR. The data contain 450,000 to 700,000 distinct CDR3 sequences, 15% to 20% of them singletons. Sequenced sample: PBMCs or a T cell subset sorted from them (not recorded which). The receptors shown here come from an adult woman who had mild COVID-19 (a few samples of this study predate the infection). Cell type and time point are not known. The CDR3 runs from the conserved cysteine through the conserved F or W. A D gene is named only where the DNA matches it firmly. Clone size is not always given. Where it is, it says once, few, many or a class for expanded clones.

TRBV20-1,few,TRBJ2-7,TRBD1,TGCAGTGCTAGAGTGACAGGGCACGAGCAGTACTTC,CSARVTGHEQYF
TRBV24-1,-,TRBJ2-2,-,TGTGCCACCAGTGATTTAGGTCAGATGAACACCGGGGAGCTGTTTTTT,CATSDLGQMNTGELFF
TRBV6-5,few,TRBJ2-3,-,TGTGCCAGCACATATGGACACGTACAGTATTTT,CASTYGHVQYF
TRBV3-1,many,TRBJ2-1,-,TGTGCCAGCAGCCAAGGACTTGGACAGAACACCTACAATGAGCAGTTCTTC,CASSQGLGQNTYNEQFF
TRBV10-2,few,TRBJ1-3,-,TGCGCCAGCAGTGATCGGGGCAGCAGGGGAGACACCATATATTTT,CASSDRGSRGDTIYF
TRBV12-3/TRBV12-4,-,TRBJ1-5,-,TGTGCCAGCAGCCTCTGGGAAAGTCATTGGGGAAGTCAGCCCCAGCATTTT,CASSLWESHWGSQPQHF
TRBV5-1,-,TRBJ2-7,-,TGCGCCAGCAGCTCACGGGGAGGGGGCAACGAGCAGTACTTC,CASSSRGGGNEQYF
TRBV12-3/TRBV12-4,few,TRBJ2-3,-,TGTGCCAGCACCCGGACTCTCACAGATACGCAGTATTTT,CASTRTLTDTQYF
TRBV5-1,many,TRBJ2-5,-,TGCGCCAGCAGCTTGGGATCCAGAAAAGAGACCCAGTACTTC,CASSLGSRKETQYF
TRBV7-3,-,TRBJ2-1,TRBD2,TGTGCCAGCAGCTTAACCCAGGGAGGGGACGGACAGTTCTTC,CASSLTQGGDGQFF
TRBV3-1,-,TRBJ2-7,-,TGTGCCAGCAGCCAAGACGTCAGCTCCTACGAGCAGTACTTC,CASSQDVSSYEQYF
TRBV7-2,-,TRBJ2-1,-,TGTGCCAGCGGGTACGAGTACAATGAGCAGTTCTTC,CASGYEYNEQFF